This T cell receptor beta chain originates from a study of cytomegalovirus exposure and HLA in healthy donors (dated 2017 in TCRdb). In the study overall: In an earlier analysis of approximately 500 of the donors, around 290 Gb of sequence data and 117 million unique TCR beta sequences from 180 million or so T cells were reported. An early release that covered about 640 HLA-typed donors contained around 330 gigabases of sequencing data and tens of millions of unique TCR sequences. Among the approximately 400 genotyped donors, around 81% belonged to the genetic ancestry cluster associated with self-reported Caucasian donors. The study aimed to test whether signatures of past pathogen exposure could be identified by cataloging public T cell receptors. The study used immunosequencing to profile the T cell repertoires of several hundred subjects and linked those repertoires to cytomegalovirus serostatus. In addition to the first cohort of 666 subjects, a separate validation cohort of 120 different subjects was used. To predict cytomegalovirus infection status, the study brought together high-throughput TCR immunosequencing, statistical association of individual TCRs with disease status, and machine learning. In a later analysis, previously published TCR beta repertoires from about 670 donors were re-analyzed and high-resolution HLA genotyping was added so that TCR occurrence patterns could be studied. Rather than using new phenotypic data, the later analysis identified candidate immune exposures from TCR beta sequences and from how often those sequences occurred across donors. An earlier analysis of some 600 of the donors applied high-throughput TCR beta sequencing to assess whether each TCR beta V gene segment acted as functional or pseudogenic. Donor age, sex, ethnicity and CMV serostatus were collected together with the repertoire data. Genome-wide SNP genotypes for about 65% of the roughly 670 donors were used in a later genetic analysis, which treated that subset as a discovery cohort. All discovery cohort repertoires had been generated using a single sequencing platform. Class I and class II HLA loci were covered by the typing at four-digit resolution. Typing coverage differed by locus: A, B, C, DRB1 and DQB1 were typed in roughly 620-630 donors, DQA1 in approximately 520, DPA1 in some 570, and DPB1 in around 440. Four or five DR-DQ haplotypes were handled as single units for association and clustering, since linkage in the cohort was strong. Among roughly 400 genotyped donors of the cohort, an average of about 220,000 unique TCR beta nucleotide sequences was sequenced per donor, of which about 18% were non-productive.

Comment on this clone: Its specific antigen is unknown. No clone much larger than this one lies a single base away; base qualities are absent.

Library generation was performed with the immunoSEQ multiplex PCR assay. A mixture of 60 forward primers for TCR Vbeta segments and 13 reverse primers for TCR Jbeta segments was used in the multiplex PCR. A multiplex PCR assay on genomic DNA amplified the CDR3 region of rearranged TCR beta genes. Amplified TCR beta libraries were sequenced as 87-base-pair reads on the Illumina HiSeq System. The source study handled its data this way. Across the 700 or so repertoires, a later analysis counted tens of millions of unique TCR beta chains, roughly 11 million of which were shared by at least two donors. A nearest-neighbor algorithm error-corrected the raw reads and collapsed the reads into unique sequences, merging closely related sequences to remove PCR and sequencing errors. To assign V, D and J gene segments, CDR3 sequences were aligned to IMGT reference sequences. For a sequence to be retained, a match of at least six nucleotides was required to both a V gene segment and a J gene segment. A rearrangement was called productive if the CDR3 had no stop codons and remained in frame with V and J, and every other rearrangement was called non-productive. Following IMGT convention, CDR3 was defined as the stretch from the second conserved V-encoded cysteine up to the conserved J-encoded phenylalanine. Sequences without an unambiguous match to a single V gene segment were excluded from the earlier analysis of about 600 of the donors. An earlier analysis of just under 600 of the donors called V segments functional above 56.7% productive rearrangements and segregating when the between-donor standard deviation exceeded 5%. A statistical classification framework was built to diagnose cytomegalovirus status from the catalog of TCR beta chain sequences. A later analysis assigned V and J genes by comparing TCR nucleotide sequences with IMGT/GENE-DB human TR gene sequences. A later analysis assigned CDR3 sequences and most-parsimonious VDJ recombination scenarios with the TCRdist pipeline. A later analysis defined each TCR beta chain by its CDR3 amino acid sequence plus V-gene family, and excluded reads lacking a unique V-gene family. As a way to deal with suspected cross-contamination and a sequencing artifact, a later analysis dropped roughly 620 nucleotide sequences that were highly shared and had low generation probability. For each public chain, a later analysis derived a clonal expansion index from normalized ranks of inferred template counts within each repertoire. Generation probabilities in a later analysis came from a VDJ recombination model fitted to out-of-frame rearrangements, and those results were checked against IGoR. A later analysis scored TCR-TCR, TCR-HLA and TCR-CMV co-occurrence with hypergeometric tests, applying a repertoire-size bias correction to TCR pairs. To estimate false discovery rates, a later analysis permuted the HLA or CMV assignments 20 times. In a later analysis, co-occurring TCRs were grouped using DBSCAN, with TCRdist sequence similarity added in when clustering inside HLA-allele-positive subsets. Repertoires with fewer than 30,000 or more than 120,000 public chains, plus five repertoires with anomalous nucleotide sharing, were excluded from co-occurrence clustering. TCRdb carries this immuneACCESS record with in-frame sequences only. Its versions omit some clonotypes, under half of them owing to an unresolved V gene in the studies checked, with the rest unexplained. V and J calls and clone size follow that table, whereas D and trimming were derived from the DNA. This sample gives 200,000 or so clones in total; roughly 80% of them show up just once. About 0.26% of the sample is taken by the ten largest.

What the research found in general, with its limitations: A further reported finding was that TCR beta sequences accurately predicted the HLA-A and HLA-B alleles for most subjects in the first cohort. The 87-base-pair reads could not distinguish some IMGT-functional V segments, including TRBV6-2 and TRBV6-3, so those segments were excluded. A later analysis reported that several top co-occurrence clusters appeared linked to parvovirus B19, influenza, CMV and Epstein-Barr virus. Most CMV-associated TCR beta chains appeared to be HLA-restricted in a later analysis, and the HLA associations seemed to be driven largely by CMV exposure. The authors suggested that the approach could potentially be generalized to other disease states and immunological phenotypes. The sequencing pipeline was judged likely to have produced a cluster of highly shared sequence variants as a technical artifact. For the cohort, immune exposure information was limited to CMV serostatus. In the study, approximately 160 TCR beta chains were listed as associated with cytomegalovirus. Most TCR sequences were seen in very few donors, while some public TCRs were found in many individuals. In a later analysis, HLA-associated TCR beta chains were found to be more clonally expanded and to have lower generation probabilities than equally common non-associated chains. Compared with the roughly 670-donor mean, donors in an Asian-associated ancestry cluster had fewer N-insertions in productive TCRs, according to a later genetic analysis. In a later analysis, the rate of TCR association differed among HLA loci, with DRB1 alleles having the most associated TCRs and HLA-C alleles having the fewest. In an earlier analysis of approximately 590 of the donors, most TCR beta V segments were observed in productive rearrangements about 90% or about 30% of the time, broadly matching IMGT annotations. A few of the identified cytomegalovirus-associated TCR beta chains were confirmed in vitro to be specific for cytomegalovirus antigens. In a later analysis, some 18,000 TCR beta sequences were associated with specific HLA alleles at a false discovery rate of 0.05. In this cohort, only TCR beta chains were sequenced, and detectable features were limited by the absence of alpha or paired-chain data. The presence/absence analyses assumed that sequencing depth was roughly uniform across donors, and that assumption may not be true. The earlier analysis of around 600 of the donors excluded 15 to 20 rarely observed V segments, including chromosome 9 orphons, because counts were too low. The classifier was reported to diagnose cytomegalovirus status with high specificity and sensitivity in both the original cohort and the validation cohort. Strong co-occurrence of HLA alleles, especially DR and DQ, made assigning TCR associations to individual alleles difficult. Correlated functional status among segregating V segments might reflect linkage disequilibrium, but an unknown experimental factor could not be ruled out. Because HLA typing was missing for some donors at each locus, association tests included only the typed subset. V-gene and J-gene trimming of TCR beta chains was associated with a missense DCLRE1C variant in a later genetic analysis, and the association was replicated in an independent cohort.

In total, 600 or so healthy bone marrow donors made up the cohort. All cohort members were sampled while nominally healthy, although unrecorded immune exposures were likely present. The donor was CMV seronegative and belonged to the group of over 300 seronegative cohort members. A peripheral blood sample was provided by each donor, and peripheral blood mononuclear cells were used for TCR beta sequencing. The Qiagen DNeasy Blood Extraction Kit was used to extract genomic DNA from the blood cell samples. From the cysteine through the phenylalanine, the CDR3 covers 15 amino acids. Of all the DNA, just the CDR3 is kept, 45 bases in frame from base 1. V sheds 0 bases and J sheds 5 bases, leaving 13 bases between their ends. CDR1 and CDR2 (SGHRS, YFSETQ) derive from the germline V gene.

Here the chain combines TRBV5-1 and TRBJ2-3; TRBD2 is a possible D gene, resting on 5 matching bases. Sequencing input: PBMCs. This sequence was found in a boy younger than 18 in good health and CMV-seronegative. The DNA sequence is TGCGCCAGCAGCTTGGTCCCTAGCCTAGGAGATACGCAGTATTTT. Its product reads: CASSLVPSLGDTQYF. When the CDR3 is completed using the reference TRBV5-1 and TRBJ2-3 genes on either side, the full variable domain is KAGVTQTPRYLIKTRGQQVTLSCSPISGHRSVSWYQQTPGQGLQFLFEYFSETQRNKGNFPGRFSGRQFSNSRSEMNVSTLELGDSALYLCASSLVPSLGDTQYFGPGTRLTVL.